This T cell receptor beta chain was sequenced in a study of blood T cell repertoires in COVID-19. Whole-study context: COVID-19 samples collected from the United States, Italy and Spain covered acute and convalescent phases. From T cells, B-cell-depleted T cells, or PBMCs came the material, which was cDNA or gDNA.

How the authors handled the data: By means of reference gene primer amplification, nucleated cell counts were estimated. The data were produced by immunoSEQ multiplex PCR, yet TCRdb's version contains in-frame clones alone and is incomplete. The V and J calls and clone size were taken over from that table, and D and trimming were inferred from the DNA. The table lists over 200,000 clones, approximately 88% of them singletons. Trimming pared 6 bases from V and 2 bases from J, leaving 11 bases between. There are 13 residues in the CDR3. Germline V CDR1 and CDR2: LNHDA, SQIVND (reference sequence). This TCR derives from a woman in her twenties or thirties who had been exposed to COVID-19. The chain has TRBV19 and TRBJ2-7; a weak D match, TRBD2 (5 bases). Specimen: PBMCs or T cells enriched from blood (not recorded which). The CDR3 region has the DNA TGTGCCAGTAGGGCCGGGAACCCCTACGAGCAGTACTTC. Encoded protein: CASRAGNPYEQYF.